This TCR beta chain was captured in a study of T-cell reconstitution after alpha-beta-depleted transplantation in children. For TCRbeta, the library was prepared with unique molecular identifiers. MiXCR, run by TCRdb on the PCR reads, gives a single entry per CDR3 protein. The sample yields around 700,000 distinct CDR3 sequences, roughly 13% seen once. The J segment lost 4 bases and the V segment lost 6 bases, leaving 4 bases of the junction unmatched. Germline values: CDR1 SQVTM, CDR2 ANQGSEA. The CDR3 has 12 residues. This clonotype was seen repeatedly, ten times or more. The chain employs TRBV29-1 and TRBJ2-5, with 8 bases matching TRBD1. This clonotype was sampled from a girl aged 2-10 years with congenital amegakaryocytic thrombocytopenia, due to receive a stem cell transplant. The sample was PBMCs, taken before TCRalphabeta/CD19-depleted stem cell transplant. The CDR3 DNA is TGCAGCGTCGGACAGGGATTAGAGACCCAGTACTTC. Its protein is CSVGQGLETQYF.